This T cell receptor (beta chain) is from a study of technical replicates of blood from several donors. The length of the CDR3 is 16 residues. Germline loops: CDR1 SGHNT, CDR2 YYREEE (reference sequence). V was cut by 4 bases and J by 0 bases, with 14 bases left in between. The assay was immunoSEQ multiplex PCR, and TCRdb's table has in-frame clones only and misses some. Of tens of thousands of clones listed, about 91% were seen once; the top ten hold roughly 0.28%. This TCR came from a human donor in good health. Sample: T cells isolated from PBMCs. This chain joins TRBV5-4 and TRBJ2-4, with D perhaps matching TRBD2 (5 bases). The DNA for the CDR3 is TGTGCCAGCAGCAAAACGGGATCACTAGCCAAAAACATTCAGTACTTC. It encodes CASSKTGSLAKNIQYF.